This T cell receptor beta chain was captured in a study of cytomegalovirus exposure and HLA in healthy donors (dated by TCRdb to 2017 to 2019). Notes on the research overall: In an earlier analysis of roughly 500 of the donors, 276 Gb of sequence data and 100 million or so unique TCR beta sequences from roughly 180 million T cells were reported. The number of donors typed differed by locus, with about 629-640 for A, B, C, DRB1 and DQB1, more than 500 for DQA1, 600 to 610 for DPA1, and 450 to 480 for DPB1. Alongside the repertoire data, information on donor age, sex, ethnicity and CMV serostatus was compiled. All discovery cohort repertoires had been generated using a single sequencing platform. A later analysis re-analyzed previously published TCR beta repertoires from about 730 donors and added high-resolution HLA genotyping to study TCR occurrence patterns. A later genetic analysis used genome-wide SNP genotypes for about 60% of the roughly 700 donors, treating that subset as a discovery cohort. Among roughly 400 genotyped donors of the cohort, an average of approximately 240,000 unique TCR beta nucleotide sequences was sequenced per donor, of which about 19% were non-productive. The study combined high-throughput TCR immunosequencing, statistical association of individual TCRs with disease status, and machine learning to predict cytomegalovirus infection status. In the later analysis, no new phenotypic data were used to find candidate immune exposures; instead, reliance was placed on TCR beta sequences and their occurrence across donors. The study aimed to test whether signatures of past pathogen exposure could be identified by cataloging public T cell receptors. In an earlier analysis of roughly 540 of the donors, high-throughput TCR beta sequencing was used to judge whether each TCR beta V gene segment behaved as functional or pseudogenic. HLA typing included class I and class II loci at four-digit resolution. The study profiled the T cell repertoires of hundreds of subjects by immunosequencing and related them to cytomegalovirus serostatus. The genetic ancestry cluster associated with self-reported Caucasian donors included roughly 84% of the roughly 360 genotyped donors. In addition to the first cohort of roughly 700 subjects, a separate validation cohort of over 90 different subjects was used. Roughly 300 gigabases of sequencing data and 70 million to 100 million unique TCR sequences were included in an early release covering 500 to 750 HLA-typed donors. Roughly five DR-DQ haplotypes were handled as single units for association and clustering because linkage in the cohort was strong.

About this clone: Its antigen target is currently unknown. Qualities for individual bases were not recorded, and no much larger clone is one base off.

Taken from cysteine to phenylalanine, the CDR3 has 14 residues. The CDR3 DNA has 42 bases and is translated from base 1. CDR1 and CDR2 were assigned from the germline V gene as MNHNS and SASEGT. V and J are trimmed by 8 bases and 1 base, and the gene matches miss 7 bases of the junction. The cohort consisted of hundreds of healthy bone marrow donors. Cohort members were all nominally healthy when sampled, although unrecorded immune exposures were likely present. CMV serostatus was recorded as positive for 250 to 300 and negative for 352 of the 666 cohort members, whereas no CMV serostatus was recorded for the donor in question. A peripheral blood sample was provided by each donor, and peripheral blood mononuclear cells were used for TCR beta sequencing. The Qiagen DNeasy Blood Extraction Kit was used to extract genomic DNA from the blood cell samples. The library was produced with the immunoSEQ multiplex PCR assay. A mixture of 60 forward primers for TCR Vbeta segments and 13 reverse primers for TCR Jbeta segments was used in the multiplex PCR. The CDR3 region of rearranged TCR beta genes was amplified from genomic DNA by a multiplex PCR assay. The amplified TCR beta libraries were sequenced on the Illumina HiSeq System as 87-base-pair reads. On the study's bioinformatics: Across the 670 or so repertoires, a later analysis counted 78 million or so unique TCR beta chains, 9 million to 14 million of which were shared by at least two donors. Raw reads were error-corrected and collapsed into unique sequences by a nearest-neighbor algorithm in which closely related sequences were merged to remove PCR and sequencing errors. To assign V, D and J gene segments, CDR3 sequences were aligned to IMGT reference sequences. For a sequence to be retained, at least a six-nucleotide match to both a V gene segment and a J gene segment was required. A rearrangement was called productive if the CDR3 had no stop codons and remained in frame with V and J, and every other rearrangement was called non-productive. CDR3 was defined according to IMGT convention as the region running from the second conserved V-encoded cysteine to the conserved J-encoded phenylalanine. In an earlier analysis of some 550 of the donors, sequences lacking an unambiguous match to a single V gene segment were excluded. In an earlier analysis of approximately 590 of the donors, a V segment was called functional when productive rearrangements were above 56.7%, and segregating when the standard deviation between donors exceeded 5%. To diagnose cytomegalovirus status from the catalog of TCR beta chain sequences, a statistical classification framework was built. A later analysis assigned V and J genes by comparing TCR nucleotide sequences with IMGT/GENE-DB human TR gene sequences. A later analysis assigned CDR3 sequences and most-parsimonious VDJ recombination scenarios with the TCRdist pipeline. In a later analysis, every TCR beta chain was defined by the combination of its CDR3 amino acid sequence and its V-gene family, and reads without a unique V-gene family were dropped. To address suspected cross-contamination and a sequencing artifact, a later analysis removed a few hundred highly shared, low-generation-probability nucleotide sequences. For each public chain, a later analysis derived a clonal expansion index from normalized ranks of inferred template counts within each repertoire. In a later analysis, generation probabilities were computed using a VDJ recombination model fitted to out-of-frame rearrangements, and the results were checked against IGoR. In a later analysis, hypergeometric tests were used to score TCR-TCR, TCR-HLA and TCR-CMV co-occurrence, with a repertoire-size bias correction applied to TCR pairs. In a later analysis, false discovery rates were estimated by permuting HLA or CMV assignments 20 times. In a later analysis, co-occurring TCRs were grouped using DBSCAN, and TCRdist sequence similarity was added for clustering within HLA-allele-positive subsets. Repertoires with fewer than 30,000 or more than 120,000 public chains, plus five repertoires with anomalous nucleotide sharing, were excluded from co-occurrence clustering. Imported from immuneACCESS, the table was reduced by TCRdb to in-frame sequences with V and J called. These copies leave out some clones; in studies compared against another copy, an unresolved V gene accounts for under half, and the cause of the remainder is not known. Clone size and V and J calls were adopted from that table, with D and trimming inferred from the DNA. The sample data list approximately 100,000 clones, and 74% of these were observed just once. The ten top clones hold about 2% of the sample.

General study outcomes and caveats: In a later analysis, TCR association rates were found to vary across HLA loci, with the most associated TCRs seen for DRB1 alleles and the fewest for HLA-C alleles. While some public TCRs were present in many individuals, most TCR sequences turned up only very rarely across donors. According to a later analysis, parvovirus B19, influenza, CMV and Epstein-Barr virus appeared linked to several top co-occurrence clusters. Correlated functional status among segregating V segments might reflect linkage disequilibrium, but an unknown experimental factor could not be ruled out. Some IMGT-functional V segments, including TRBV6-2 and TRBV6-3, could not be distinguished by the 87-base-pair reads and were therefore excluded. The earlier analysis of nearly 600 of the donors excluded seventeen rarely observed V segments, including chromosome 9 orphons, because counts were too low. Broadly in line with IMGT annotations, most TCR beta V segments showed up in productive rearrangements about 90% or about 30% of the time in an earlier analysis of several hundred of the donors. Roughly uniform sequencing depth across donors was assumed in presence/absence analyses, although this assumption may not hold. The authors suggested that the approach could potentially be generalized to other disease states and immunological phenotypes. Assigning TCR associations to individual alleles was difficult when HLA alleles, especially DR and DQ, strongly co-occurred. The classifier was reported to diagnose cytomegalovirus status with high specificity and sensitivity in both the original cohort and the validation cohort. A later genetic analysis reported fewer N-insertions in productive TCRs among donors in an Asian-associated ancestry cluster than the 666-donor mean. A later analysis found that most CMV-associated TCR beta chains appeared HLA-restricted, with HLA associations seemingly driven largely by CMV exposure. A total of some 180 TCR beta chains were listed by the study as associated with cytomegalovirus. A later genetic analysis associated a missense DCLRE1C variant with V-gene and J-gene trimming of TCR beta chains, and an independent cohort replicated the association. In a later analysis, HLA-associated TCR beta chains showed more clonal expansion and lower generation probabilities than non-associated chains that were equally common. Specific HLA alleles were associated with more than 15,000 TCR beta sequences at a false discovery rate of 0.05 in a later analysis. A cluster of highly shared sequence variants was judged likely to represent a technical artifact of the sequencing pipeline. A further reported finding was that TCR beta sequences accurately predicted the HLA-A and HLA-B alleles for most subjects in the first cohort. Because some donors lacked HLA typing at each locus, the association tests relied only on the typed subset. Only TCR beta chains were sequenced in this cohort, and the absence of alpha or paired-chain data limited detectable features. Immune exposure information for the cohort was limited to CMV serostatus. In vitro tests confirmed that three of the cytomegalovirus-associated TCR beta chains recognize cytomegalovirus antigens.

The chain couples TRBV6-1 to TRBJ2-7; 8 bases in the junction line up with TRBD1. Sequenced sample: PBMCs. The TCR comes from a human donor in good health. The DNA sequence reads TGTGCCAGCCACAGGGGGACAGGTTCCTACGAGCAGTACTTC. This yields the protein CASHRGTGSYEQYF.